Shown below are 9 T cell receptor beta chains from a single sample sequenced in a study of human T cells and chemical hapten exposure. Time point meaning: patch test 1, 2 weeks after DPC sensitization. The treatment: therapeutic diphenylcyclopropenone sensitization with weekly scalp DPC. TCRdb re-called the RACE reads through MiXCR, storing one row per CDR3 protein. The sample records 180,000 or so distinct CDR3 sequences, about a fifth being singletons. The sequenced sample was whole blood, obtained in connection with sensitization to the hapten diphenylcyclopropenone (DPC). These receptors came from a woman aged 50 to 60 with alopecia areata. Some clones in this sample may be carry-over from other donors' samples.

This rearrangement joins TRBV30 to TRBJ2-2, with unresolved D. CDR1 GTSNPN and CDR2 SVGIG come from the germline V gene (reference sequence). The CDR3 loop spans 16 amino acids. V lost 2 bases, J lost 0 bases, and 13 bases lay in between. In DNA form, the CDR3 reads TGTGCCTGGAGTAGATCAAGGCGAGCGAACACCGGGGAGCTGTTTTTT. Its protein is CAWSRSRRANTGELFF.

The rearrangement links TRBV4-2 to TRBJ1-1; perhaps TRBD1 as D (6 bases). Trimming removed 4 bases from V and 1 base from J, with 16 bases in between. This CDR3 spans 16 amino acids. Germline CDR1 and CDR2: LGHNA and YNFKEQ. This CDR3 reads CASSRRGGGANTEAFF. CDR3 nucleotides: TGTGCCAGCAGCCGAAGGGGCGGGGGGGCGAACACTGAAGCTTTCTTT.

This clonotype came up a few times. The chain links TRBV5-1 to TRBJ1-2; perhaps TRBD1 as D (6 bases). V lost 0 bases and J 8 bases, leaving 14 bases between the germline ends. Germline CDR1 is SGHRS and CDR2 is YFSETQ. The CDR3 spans 14 residues. The CDR3 reads CASSLEGGSSGYTF. In DNA, the CDR3 is TGCGCCAGCAGCTTGGAAGGGGGGTCCTCGGGCTACACCTTC.

The chain uses TRBV5-1 and TRBJ1-1, with a tentative D call TRBD1 (6 bases). The CDR3 contains 15 residues. V was clipped by 5 bases and J by 2 bases, with 16 bases between them. CDR1 and CDR2 (germline): SGHRS, YFSETQ. The CDR3 here is CASREGTLLNTEAFF. Here the CDR3 DNA reads TGCGCCAGCAGAGAAGGGACACTTCTAAACACTGAAGCTTTCTTT.

V usage is TRBV12-3 or TRBV12-4 and J usage is TRBJ1-5, with 11 bases lining up with TRBD1. V dropped 3 bases and J dropped 6; count of bases not matched to a gene: 7. This CDR3 region has 16 residues. CDR3 protein: CASSFWTGGIPQPQHF. CDR3 coding DNA: TGTGCCAGCAGTTTTTGGACAGGGGGCATACCTCAGCCCCAGCATTTT.

This clonotype was observed a handful of times. The chain employs TRBV2 and TRBJ2-3; D remains unclear. This CDR3 has 10 residues. Germline CDR1 reads SNHLY; CDR2 reads FYNNEI. V lost 6 bases and J 3 bases, leaving 1 base between the germline ends. This chain's CDR3 is CASRTDTQYF. In DNA form, the CDR3 reads TGTGCCAGCAGGACAGATACGCAGTATTTT.

In its sample, this clonotype was seen a few times. This chain connects TRBV5-1 to TRBJ2-4; 7 nucleotides match TRBD1. Germline-derived CDR1 and CDR2 are SGHRS and YFSETQ. CDR3 length: 16 residues. After removal of 1 base from V and 5 bases from J, the junction contained 9 bases not matched to a gene. CDR3 sequence (DNA): TGCGCCAGCAGCTTGACGAGAGGGGGCCAGCAAAACATTCAGTACTTC. Translating it yields CASSLTRGGQQNIQYF.

This clonotype was observed a few times. This chain connects TRBV11-2 to TRBJ2-7, with TRBD1 matching 7 bases. From germline, CDR1 is SGHAT and CDR2 FQNNGV. The ends lost 2 bases at V and 0 bases at J; junction bases unmatched: 7. The CDR3 is made up of 16 amino acids. The CDR3, as DNA: TGTGCCAGCAGCTTATCCGGGACAGTGAGCTCCTACGAGCAGTACTTC. Encoded protein: CASSLSGTVSSYEQYF.

The chain is built from TRBV29-1 and TRBJ2-7, with a possible D match to TRBD2 (5 bases). The CDR3 runs to 15 residues. Germline CDR1 SQVTM, CDR2 ANQGSEA. Trimming left V 3 bases short and J 0 bases short, with 15 bases between. The CDR3 here is CSVEKSDLSSYEQYF. DNA for the CDR3: TGCAGCGTTGAGAAATCGGACTTGTCCTCCTACGAGCAGTACTTC.